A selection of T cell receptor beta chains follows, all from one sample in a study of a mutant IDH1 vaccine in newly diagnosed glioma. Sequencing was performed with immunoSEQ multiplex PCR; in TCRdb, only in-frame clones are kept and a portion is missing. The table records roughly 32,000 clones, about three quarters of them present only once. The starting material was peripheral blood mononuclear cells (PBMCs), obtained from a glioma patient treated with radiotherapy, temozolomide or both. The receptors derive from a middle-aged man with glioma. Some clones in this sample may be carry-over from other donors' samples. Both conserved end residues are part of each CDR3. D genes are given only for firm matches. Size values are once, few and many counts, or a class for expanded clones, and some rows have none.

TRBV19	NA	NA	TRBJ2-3	TGTGCCAGTAGTATAGATCATTTGATGGCAGGCACAGATACGCAGTATTTT	CASSIDHLMAGTDTQYF
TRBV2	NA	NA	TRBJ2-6	TGTGCCAGCGAGAGCTCTGGGGCCAACGTCCTGACTTTC	CASESSGANVLTF
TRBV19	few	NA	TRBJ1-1	TGTGCCAGTAGTAAGGAGAGGGTACAAACTGAAGCTTTCTTT	CASSKERVQTEAFF
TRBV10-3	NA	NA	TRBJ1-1	TGTGCCATCAGTGAAGGTGACCTAACTCCCCGGGGCACTGAAGCTTTCTTT	CAISEGDLTPRGTEAFF
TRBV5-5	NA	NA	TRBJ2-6	TGTGCCAGCAGCCCGCCTCCCAGGTCTGGGGCCAACGTCCTGACTTTC	CASSPPPRSGANVLTF
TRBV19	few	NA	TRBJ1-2	TGTGCCAGTTCCGGGAGTGTTGGCTATGGCTACACCTTC	CASSGSVGYGYTF
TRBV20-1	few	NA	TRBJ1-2	TGCAGTGCTTTCTGGAGCTATGGCTACACCTTC	CSAFWSYGYTF
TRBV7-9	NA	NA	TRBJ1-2	TGTGCCAGCAGCCCCCTAAGGGAATATGGCTACACCTTC	CASSPLREYGYTF
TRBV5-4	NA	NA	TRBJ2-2	TGTGCCAGCAGCTTGGGAGGGAGCGGCACCGGGGAGCTGTTTTTT	CASSLGGSGTGELFF
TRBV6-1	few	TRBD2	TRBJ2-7	TGTGCCAGCAGTGAGGGACTAGCGGGAGCACCTTACTCCTACGAGCAGTACTTC	CASSEGLAGAPYSYEQYF
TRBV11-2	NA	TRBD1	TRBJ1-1	TGTGCCAGCAGCTCATCGGACAGGCTGAACACTGAAGCTTTCTTT	CASSSSDRLNTEAFF
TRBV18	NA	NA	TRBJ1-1	TGTGCCAGCTCGCCAAACACTGAAGCTTTCTTT	CASSPNTEAFF